This entry features one T cell receptor beta chain sequence. The source of the sample is a study of blood T cell repertoires in COVID-19. Across the study: Sites in the United States, Italy and Spain provided acute and convalescent COVID-19 samples.

J was trimmed by 9 bases and V by 6 bases; bases with no gene match: 6. The germline V gene has CDR1 SNHLY and CDR2 FYNNEI. The CDR3 sequence is 13 residues long. Here immunoSEQ multiplex PCR was the method, and the copy in TCRdb shows in-frame clones only, minus some. The sample shows 50,000 to 75,000 clones, about 77% of them seen only once. Sample: peripheral blood. The chain uses TRBV2 and TRBJ2-3; 10 bases are a match to TRBD2. The receptor was isolated from an elderly man with active or convalescent COVID-19. The CDR3 loop reads CASREREGLTQYF. The DNA for the CDR3 is TGTGCCAGCAGAGAGCGGGAGGGCCTCACGCAGTATTTT. Full variable domain (rest looked up from reference TRBV2 and TRBJ2-3): EPEVTQTPSHQVTQMGQEVILRCVPISNHLYFYWYRQILGQKVEFLVSFYNNEISEKSEIFDDQFSVERPDGSNFTLKIRSTKLEDSAMYFCASREREGLTQYFGPGTRLTVL.